The 26 T cell receptor beta chains given below trace back to one sample, sequenced in a study of spatial heterogeneity in lung cancer (dated by TCRdb to between 2018 and 2021). The time point label, read with the paper, signifies: blood at routine non-recurrence follow-up after resection. The method was 5' RACE. The listed sequencing device is NextSeq 500. Using fastp at Q25 and MiXCR, TCRdb reprocessed the public reads and kept productive beta chains. Duplicate CDR3 protein sequences are folded into a single record with the most common DNA and genes. Here the sample has about 94,000 distinct CDR3 sequences; roughly a fifth occur a single time. The ten top clones hold about a fifth of the sample. This sample comprised PBMCs, obtained at follow-up. The receptors shown here come from a male donor with early-stage non-small cell lung cancer.

This clonotype occurred a few times. The chain links TRBV12-3 or TRBV12-4 to TRBJ1-2, with 7 nucleotides matching TRBD1. The CDR3 length is 15 residues. The J segment lost 2 bases and the V segment lost 4 bases, leaving 7 bases of the junction unmatched. The CDR3 sequence: CASSSQTGTNYGYTF. CDR3 DNA: TGTGCCAGCAGTTCCCAGACAGGGACAAACTATGGCTACACCTTC.

The chain has TRBV3-1 and TRBJ2-7, with D uncertain. Germline V gene data show CDR1 as LGHDT and CDR2 as YNNKEL (reference sequence). Deletions cut 2 bases from V and 7 bases from J, with 18 bases between. This CDR3 spans 15 amino acids. Here the CDR3 DNA reads TGTGCCAGCAGCCAAAAAGGTGGGGTAAGGAATGAGCAGTACTTC. It yields the protein CASSQKGGVRNEQYF.

This clonotype was counted a few times. The chain joins TRBV20-1 to TRBJ1-5, with D unresolved. The germline CDR1 and CDR2 sequences are DFQATT and SNEGSKA (reference sequence). Trimming shortened V by 6 bases and J by 3 bases, and 15 bases separated the two germline ends. The CDR3 extends over 14 amino acids. CDR3 sequence: CSALGGESNQPQHF. CDR3 sequence (DNA): TGCAGTGCCCTGGGAGGCGAATCCAATCAGCCCCAGCATTTT.

The table lists this clonotype with many counts. The chain carries TRBV4-3 and TRBJ1-4; D unclear. Trimming removed 3 bases from V and 7 bases from J, with 21 bases in between. CDR1 LGHNA and CDR2 YSLEER come from the germline V gene. The CDR3 contains 17 residues. CDR3: CASSQASSSHVAEKLFF. For the CDR3, the DNA is TGCGCCAGCAGCCAGGCCTCGTCTTCTCACGTTGCTGAAAAACTGTTTTTT.

For the CDR3, the DNA is TGCAGTGCTAGGCCTGAGGCGGGGGCGAGCTCCTACGAGCAGTACTTC. Its protein product is CSARPEAGASSYEQYF. The chain employs TRBV20-1 and TRBJ2-7, with TRBD2 as a possible D gene (7 bases). From germline, CDR1 is DFQATT and CDR2 SNEGSKA (reference sequence). Trimming stripped 3 bases from V and 0 bases from J, with 18 bases between. CDR3 size: 16 residues.

This clonotype was seen only a few times. The chain carries TRBV6-1 and TRBJ1-4; D not resolved. This CDR3 region has 16 residues. The V gene's germline CDR1 is MNHNS and CDR2 SASEGT. V gave up 4 bases and J gave up 3 bases, with 15 bases separating them. The DNA for the CDR3 is TGTGCCAGCAGTGCCCCCCCCGGATCGGCTAATGAAAAACTGTTTTTT. As protein: CASSAPPGSANEKLFF.

This chain joins TRBV2 and TRBJ2-1; TRBD1 aligns across 7 bases. The CDR3 runs to 13 residues. CDR1 and CDR2 (germline): SNHLY, FYNNEI. With V trimmed by 10 bases and J by 4 bases, 7 bases remained unmatched. DNA of the CDR3: TGTGCCACGTCGGGACAGCCATACAATGAGCAGTTCTTC. Amino acid sequence: CATSGQPYNEQFF.

V gene TRBV20-1 combines with J gene TRBJ2-5; 15 positions agree with TRBD2. With V trimmed by 2 bases and J by 7 bases, 8 bases remained unmatched. This CDR3 region has 16 residues. The germline V gene encodes CDR1 DFQATT and CDR2 SNEGSKA (reference sequence). The CDR3 sequence: CSARPGTSGGFGTQYF. CDR3 bases: TGCAGTGCTAGACCTGGGACTAGCGGGGGGTTTGGGACCCAGTACTTC.

CDR3 residues: CASSQLWGLAANEQFF. DNA of the CDR3: TGCGCCAGCAGCCAACTCTGGGGACTAGCGGCCAATGAGCAGTTCTTC. This chain uses TRBV4-1 with TRBJ2-1; TRBD2 matches at 11 bases. CDR3 length: 16 residues. Trimming removed 2 bases from V and 6 bases from J; junction bases left unmatched: 6. Germline CDR1 and CDR2: MGHRA and YSYEKL.

This chain joins TRBV5-1 and TRBJ2-6; no definite D call. The CDR3 sequence is 15 residues long. Deletions cut 4 bases from V and 2 bases from J, with 10 bases between. Germline lookup yields CDR1 SGHRS and CDR2 YFSETQ. For the CDR3, the DNA is TGCGCCAGCAGCCTGGGTTTAGCTGGGGCCAACGTCCTGACTTTC. The encoded protein is CASSLGLAGANVLTF.

This chain uses TRBV29-1 with TRBJ1-2; no clear D. The CDR3 contains 10 residues. V lost 3 bases to trimming and J lost 5 bases, with 4 bases between them. Germline assignment: CDR1 SQVTM and CDR2 ANQGSEA. CDR3 sequence reads: CSVDSYGYTF. The CDR3 nucleotides are TGCAGCGTTGATTCGTATGGCTACACCTTC.

This clonotype was recorded at least ten times. The genes are TRBV29-1 and TRBJ2-1; D unclear. This CDR3 spans 14 amino acids. Trimming stripped 3 bases from V and 2 bases from J, with 11 bases between. CDR1 SQVTM and CDR2 ANQGSEA come from the germline V gene. DNA for the CDR3: TGCAGCGTTGACGCGGACCACACCTACAATGAGCAGTTCTTC. Translated, it gives CSVDADHTYNEQFF.

This clonotype was seen ten or more times. The chain links TRBV2 to TRBJ1-1, with D possibly TRBD1 on 5 matching bases. CDR3 length: 14 amino acids. The V end lost 4 bases, the J end lost 6 bases, and 15 bases lay between the germline ends. Germline V gene lookup returns CDR1 SNHLY and CDR2 FYNNEI. For the CDR3, the DNA is TGTGCCAGCAGTGGCAGGGCGGCATACGCTGAAGCTTTCTTT. This translates into CASSGRAAYAEAFF.

On this clonotype itself: Germline and junction disagree at one end, which may indicate a read error. The chain is built from TRBV5-6 and TRBJ2-7, with 11 positions matching TRBD2. This CDR3 has 16 residues. Germline-derived CDR1 and CDR2 are SGHDT and YYEEEE. CDR3 DNA: TGTGCCATCAGCGCGGGACTAGCGGTTATCTCCTACGAGCAGTACTTC. Translation gives CAISAGLAVISYEQYF.

This clonotype was recorded many times. This chain uses TRBV14 with TRBJ2-5; D unclear. Looked up from germline, CDR1 is SGHDN and CDR2 is FVKESK. The CDR3 contains 13 residues. V was shortened by 0 bases and J by 7 bases, with 9 bases between the two germline ends. CDR3 sequence reads: CASSQESYGTQYF. DNA of the CDR3: TGTGCCAGCAGCCAAGAGAGTTACGGGACCCAGTACTTC.

In its sample, this clonotype was seen many times. V and J are TRBV20-1 and TRBJ1-6, with a tentative D call TRBD1 (5 bases). This CDR3 is built from 17 residues. V dropped 3 bases and J dropped 7 bases, with 22 bases sitting between them. Germline assignment: CDR1 DFQATT and CDR2 SNEGSKA (reference sequence). The CDR3 region is CSASSVGGASRNSPLHF. The CDR3 DNA reads TGCAGTGCTAGTTCCGTGGGGGGAGCATCGCGGAATTCACCCCTCCACTTT.

This clonotype was observed at least ten times. The V gene is TRBV3-1, the J gene TRBJ1-1; 7 bases map to TRBD1. Germline trimming cut 4 bases from V and 1 base from J; bases unmatched to any gene: 6. This CDR3 has 15 amino acids. CDR1 and CDR2 (germline): LGHDT, YNNKEL (reference sequence). The CDR3 region is CASSPWDSQNTEAFF. The CDR3 nucleotides are TGTGCCAGCAGCCCCTGGGACAGTCAGAACACTGAAGCTTTCTTT.

The sample holds a few counts of this clonotype. The CDR3 here is CASSQGGQASGNTIYF. In nucleotides, the CDR3 is TGCGCCAGCAGCCAAGGCGGACAGGCCTCTGGAAACACCATATATTTT. V gene TRBV4-3 combines with J gene TRBJ1-3, with TRBD1 matching 7 bases. Trimming at V came to 1 base and at J to 0 bases, leaving 3 bases not matched to a gene. Germline V gene sequence: CDR1 LGHNA, CDR2 YSLEER. There are 16 residues in the CDR3.

This chain connects TRBV18 to TRBJ2-5; D remains ambiguous. From germline, CDR1 is KGHSH and CDR2 LQKENI. Trimming took 2 bases from V and 0 from J, leaving 7 bases between them. This CDR3 comprises 14 residues. This CDR3 is CASSPGLHQETQYF. The CDR3 region has the DNA TGTGCCAGCTCACCAGGATTGCACCAAGAGACCCAGTACTTC.

The rearrangement uses TRBV20-1 and TRBJ2-7, with D tentatively TRBD1 or TRBD2 (5 bases each). Trimming took 6 bases from V and 3 from J, leaving 15 bases between them. The length of the CDR3 is 13 residues. Germline V gene sequence: CDR1 DFQATT, CDR2 SNEGSKA (reference sequence). The DNA for the CDR3 is TGCAGTGCAAACGGGGCCAACCACTACGAGCAGTACTTC. Translation: CSANGANHYEQYF.

The J gene is TRBJ1-2, the V gene TRBV5-1, with 9 positions matching TRBD1. Trimming cost V 2 bases and J 3 bases; bases outside gene matches: 5. Germline loops: CDR1 SGHRS, CDR2 YFSETQ. The length of the CDR3 is 15 residues. CDR3 bases: TGCGCCAGCAGCTTAACAGGGGGCAACGACTATGGCTACACCTTC. Translation: CASSLTGGNDYGYTF.

V usage is TRBV7-9 and J usage is TRBJ1-2; weak D call: TRBD1 (6 bases). The V and J ends lost 4 bases and 3 bases respectively, with 15 bases between them. The length of the CDR3 is 15 residues. Germline V lookup: CDR1 SEHNR, CDR2 FQNEAQ (reference sequence). CDR3 DNA: TGTGCCAGCAGCTCTCCCTCGACAGGACACTATGGCTACACCTTC. This codes for CASSSPSTGHYGYTF.

The CDR3 reads CASWDYSREQFF. In DNA form, the CDR3 reads TGTGCCAGCTGGGACTACTCCCGAGAGCAGTTCTTC. This chain uses TRBV6-2 or TRBV6-3 with TRBJ2-1, with 7 bases matching TRBD2. The CDR3 runs to 12 residues. CDR1 and CDR2 (germline): MNHEY, SVGEGT. The trim removed 8 bases at V and 10 bases at J, leaving 8 bases unmatched.

Comment on this clonotype: This may be a read error: a much more frequent sequence differs by one nucleotide. The genes are TRBV3-1 and TRBJ1-1; D unclear. Germline values: CDR1 LGHDT, CDR2 YNNKEL (reference sequence). The CDR3 is 14 amino acids. Written as DNA, the CDR3 is TGTGCCACCAGCCTCAGAGACCTGAACACTGAAGCTTTCTTT. Its translation: CATSLRDLNTEAFF.

V and J are TRBV27 and TRBJ1-6; the D is unclear. This CDR3 comprises 14 residues. The V gene's germline CDR1 is MNHEY and CDR2 SMNVEV (reference sequence). Between the trimmed V and J ends, which lost 4 bases and 13 bases, there was a span of 17 bases. The CDR3 reads CASSSPYGGVPLHF. CDR3 coding DNA: TGTGCCAGCAGTTCCCCCTATGGCGGGGTGCCCCTCCACTTT.

V and J are TRBV5-1 and TRBJ1-5; D call uncertain. The CDR3 runs to 13 residues. With 4 bases removed from V and 4 bases from J, the gap between germline ends came to 9 bases. Per the germline V gene, CDR1 is SGHRS and CDR2 is YFSETQ. The CDR3 protein is CASSPEGNQPQHF. For the CDR3, the DNA is TGCGCCAGCAGCCCGGAGGGTAATCAGCCCCAGCATTTT.